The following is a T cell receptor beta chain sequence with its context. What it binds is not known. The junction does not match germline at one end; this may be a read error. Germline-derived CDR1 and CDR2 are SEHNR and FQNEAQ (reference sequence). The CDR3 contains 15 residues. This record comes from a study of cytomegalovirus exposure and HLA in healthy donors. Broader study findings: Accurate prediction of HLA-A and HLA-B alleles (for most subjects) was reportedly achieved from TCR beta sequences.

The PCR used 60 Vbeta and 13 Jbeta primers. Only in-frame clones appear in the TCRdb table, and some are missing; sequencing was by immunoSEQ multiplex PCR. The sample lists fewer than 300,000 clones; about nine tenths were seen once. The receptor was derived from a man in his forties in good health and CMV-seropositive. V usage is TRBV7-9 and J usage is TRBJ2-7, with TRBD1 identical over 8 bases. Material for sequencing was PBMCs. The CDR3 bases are TGTTCCAGCAGCTTAGTTCAGGGGGCGCAATACGAGCAGTACTTC. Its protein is CSSSLVQGAQYEQYF.